The 5 T cell receptor beta chains presented below share a single source sample, sequenced in a study of response to subunit inactivated influenza vaccine. TCRdb ran MiXCR on the RT-PCR reads and lists one entry per CDR3 protein. The sample includes about 700,000 distinct CDR3 sequences, around 15% of them seen just once. The sample in question was PBMCs from blood, obtained approximately 15 days before vaccination. All receptors come from a man aged 45 to 65 who received an inactivated influenza vaccine.

V gene TRBV6-5 combines with J gene TRBJ1-1, with D maybe TRBD1 (6 bases). Germline CDR1 reads MNHEY; CDR2 reads SVGAGI. With 4 bases removed from V and 7 bases from J, the gap between germline ends came to 16 bases. CDR3 size: 14 residues. The CDR3 protein is CASSSLQEDSEAFF. In nucleotides, the CDR3 is TGTGCCAGCAGTTCCCTACAGGAGGACAGTGAAGCTTTCTTT.

This clonotype was recorded many times. The V gene is TRBV5-1, the J gene TRBJ2-4; D might be TRBD1 or TRBD2, each matching 5 bases. Trimming left V 0 bases short and J 4 bases short, with 14 bases between. Germline CDR1 and CDR2: SGHRS and YFSETQ. This CDR3 contains 16 residues. The chain's CDR3 is CASSLEAGTWKNIQYF. The CDR3 DNA is TGCGCCAGCAGCTTGGAAGCCGGGACCTGGAAAAACATTCAGTACTTC.

The J gene is TRBJ1-4, the V gene TRBV12-3 or TRBV12-4, with D possibly TRBD1 on 6 matching bases. CDR3 length: 14 amino acids. The germline V and J ends were trimmed by 6 bases and 7 bases, with 15 bases remaining between them. Written as DNA, the CDR3 is TGTGCCAGCAGCATACAGGGAGGGAGTGAAAAACTGTTTTTT. Translating it yields CASSIQGGSEKLFF.

This clonotype was seen only a few times. The chain combines TRBV28 with TRBJ2-7; 8 nucleotides match TRBD1. Germline V CDR1 and CDR2: MDHEN, SYDVKM. The CDR3 runs 14 residues. After removal of 7 bases from V and 8 bases from J, the junction contained 13 bases not matched to a gene. The CDR3: CASTTGTGYYQQYF. For the CDR3, the DNA is TGTGCCAGCACCACCGGGACAGGTTATTATCAGCAGTACTTC.

This clonotype appeared a single time. One end of the junction does not line up with germline, which may come from a read error. The CDR3 protein is CASSRTAWLAGGHTDTEYF. In DNA, the CDR3 is TGTGCCAGCAGCCGAACGGCGTGGCTAGCGGGGGGACACACAGATACGGAGTATTTT. The chain links TRBV11-2 to TRBJ2-3; the match to TRBD2 covers 11 bases. The CDR3 consists of 19 residues. CDR1 SGHAT and CDR2 FQNNGV come from the germline V gene.